This is a list of T cell receptor beta chains from one sample in a study of early T cells in non-severe SARS-CoV-2 infection. Using its own MiXCR run on the 5' RACE reads, TCRdb lists one record per CDR3 protein. The sample has 75,000 or so distinct CDR3 sequences, 10% to 15% seen once. The material sequenced was whole blood. The receptor source for this set is an adult who was a healthcare worker with PCR-confirmed SARS-CoV-2 infection or an uninfected control (not recorded which). Each CDR3 is given with its conserved first and last residue. D genes are given only for firm matches. Clone size, where shown, is once, few, many, or a class for clones that have expanded.

clone size,V gene,J gene,D gene,CDR3 DNA,CDR3 protein
-,TRBV10-3,TRBJ2-7,-,TGTGCCATCAGTCCTCGTGACATCGGAGGGGGCGAGCAGTACTTC,CAISPRDIGGGEQYF
few,TRBV7-6,TRBJ2-7,-,TGTGCCAGCAGCTTAGGGCCCCGCGAGCAGTACTTC,CASSLGPREQYF
-,TRBV16,TRBJ2-3,-,TGTGTCAGCAGCCAATCTTGGGGACGGACAGATACGCAGTATTTT,CVSSQSWGRTDTQYF
few,TRBV18,TRBJ2-3,-,TGTGCCAGCTCACCACCGGGTCTAGATACGCAGTATTTT,CASSPPGLDTQYF
-,TRBV5-4,TRBJ1-1,-,TGTGCCAGCAGCTTGGGAGGGGCGGCCATCGGGAACACTGAAGCTTTCTTT,CASSLGGAAIGNTEAFF
-,TRBV4-3,TRBJ2-3,TRBD2,TGCGCCAGCAGCCCGACAGCGGGGTCGCGCACAGATACGCAGTATTTT,CASSPTAGSRTDTQYF
few,TRBV4-2,TRBJ1-1,-,TGTGCCAGCAGCCAAGATCGAGAGGATGAAGCTTTCTTT,CASSQDREDEAFF
-,TRBV29-1,TRBJ2-7,TRBD1,TGCAGCGTGACAGGGGCCTACGAGCAGTACTTC,CSVTGAYEQYF
-,TRBV9,TRBJ2-3,TRBD2,TGTGCCAGCAGCGCCGGGACTAGCGGGACAACGAGCACAGATACGCAGTATTTT,CASSAGTSGTTSTDTQYF
many,TRBV28,TRBJ2-6,TRBD1,TGTGCCAGCAGTTTCTTACAGGGGCAGGCTGGGGCCAACGTCCTGACTTTC,CASSFLQGQAGANVLTF
-,TRBV18,TRBJ2-3,-,TGTGCCAGCTCACCACAACGGGACGTTCGCACAGATACGCAGTATTTT,CASSPQRDVRTDTQYF
many,TRBV10-2,TRBJ2-3,-,TGCGCCAGCACTATCATTGATACGCAGTATTTT,CASTIIDTQYF
many,TRBV7-2,TRBJ2-1,TRBD2,TGTGCCAGCAGCTTAGGGCGGGAGGGCTCCATAAATGAGCAGTTCTTC,CASSLGREGSINEQFF
once,TRBV11-1,TRBJ1-1,-,TGTGCCAGCAGCCATCATGGAGGGCGGACTGAAGCTTTCTTT,CASSHHGGRTEAFF
many,TRBV2,TRBJ2-2,-,TGTGCCAGCAGTGGGGACGGGGAGCTGTTTTTT,CASSGDGELFF
many,TRBV14,TRBJ2-3,TRBD2,TGTGCCAGCAGCCAAGATCCGGCGAGAGCGGGAAGCCCAGATACGCAGTATTTT,CASSQDPARAGSPDTQYF
many,TRBV29-1,TRBJ1-1,-,TGCAGCGTTGAGGTAGGGCTGGGGACTGAAGCTTTCTTT,CSVEVGLGTEAFF
many,TRBV18,TRBJ1-5,TRBD1,TGTGCCAGCTCACCCGAACAGGGGGCTGATCAGCCCCAGCATTTT,CASSPEQGADQPQHF
-,TRBV15,TRBJ2-3,-,TGTGCCACCAGCAGAGGTTCCGCCTTCACAGATACGCAGTATTTT,CATSRGSAFTDTQYF
-,TRBV2,TRBJ1-2,-,TGTGCCAGCAGCGCCTATGGGTTGAGGTCTGGCTATGGCTACACCTTC,CASSAYGLRSGYGYTF
many,TRBV20-1,TRBJ2-3,-,TGCAGTGTCCCGACTGGCTACACAGATACGCAGTATTTT,CSVPTGYTDTQYF
few,TRBV29-1,TRBJ2-1,-,TGCAGCTGGGGGGCCGCTGAGCAGTTCTTC,CSWGAAEQFF
few,TRBV12-3/TRBV12-4,TRBJ2-3,TRBD2,TGTGCCAGCAGTTTACTAGCGGGAGCTACGCAGTATTTT,CASSLLAGATQYF
few,TRBV6-1,TRBJ2-7,TRBD2,TGTGCCAGCAGAAGACTAGCGGGTGACTACGAGCAGTACTTC,CASRRLAGDYEQYF
many,TRBV7-9,TRBJ2-7,-,TGTGCCAGCAGCTCCCTCCAATCCCGGGGCTACGAGCAGTACTTC,CASSSLQSRGYEQYF
few,TRBV20-1,TRBJ2-7,-,TGCAGTGCTAGAGATGTTACGGGAGTTACCTACGAGCAGTACTTC,CSARDVTGVTYEQYF
few,TRBV18,TRBJ2-5,TRBD2,TGTGCCAGCTCACCACCGCGGGGACTAGCGGGGACCAAGACCCAGTACTTC,CASSPPRGLAGTKTQYF
many,TRBV29-1,TRBJ1-3,TRBD1,TGCAGCGGACAGGGTGGAAACACCATATATTTT,CSGQGGNTIYF
few,TRBV6-5,TRBJ2-2,TRBD2,TGTGCCAGCAGAAACGGGCGGGAGAAGGGCCGGGGGGAGCTGTTTTTT,CASRNGREKGRGELFF
many,TRBV18,TRBJ2-3,TRBD2,TGTGCCAGCTCACCCCTAGACCTAGCGGAGTACACAGATACGCAGTATTTT,CASSPLDLAEYTDTQYF
many,TRBV11-3,TRBJ2-3,TRBD2,TGTGCCAGCAGCCCAGCGGGAACGACAGATACGCAGTATTTT,CASSPAGTTDTQYF
many,TRBV6-1,TRBJ2-5,-,TGTGCCAGCAGGCGGGGACTGCAAGAGACCCAGTACTTC,CASRRGLQETQYF
few,TRBV5-1,TRBJ2-5,-,TGCGCCAGCAGCTTAGTTCCGCCGGAGGGAGTCCAGTACTTC,CASSLVPPEGVQYF
many,TRBV7-2,TRBJ1-6,-,TGTGCCAGCAGCCCATGGGGGTTAGGTAATTCACCCCTCCACTTT,CASSPWGLGNSPLHF
-,TRBV5-1,TRBJ2-2,TRBD1,TGCGCCAGCAGCCCCGGGACAGGGGGCACCGGGGAGCTGTTTTTT,CASSPGTGGTGELFF
few,TRBV7-9,TRBJ2-5,TRBD1,TGTGCCAGCAGTTCGGGACAGCAAGAGACCCAGTACTTC,CASSSGQQETQYF
few,TRBV7-8,TRBJ2-7,-,TGTGCCAGCAGCTTAAGTGTTACCTACGAGCAGTACTTC,CASSLSVTYEQYF
many,TRBV20-1,TRBJ2-3,TRBD2,TGCAGTGCCAGGGGACTAGCCGAAGCTCATAGCACAGATACGCAGTATTTT,CSARGLAEAHSTDTQYF
many,TRBV7-6,TRBJ2-7,-,TGTGCCAGCAGCCCTGGACCGAACTACGAGCAGTACTTC,CASSPGPNYEQYF
many,TRBV6-2/TRBV6-3,TRBJ1-5,-,TGTGCCAGCAGTTTTGACCCGAGGAATCAGCCCCAGCATTTT,CASSFDPRNQPQHF
many,TRBV12-3/TRBV12-4,TRBJ1-1,-,TGTGCCAGCAGTTTAATGACGAACACTGAAGCTTTCTTT,CASSLMTNTEAFF
many,TRBV30,TRBJ1-2,TRBD1,TGTGCCTGGAGGGATCAGGGGGATCCTTATGGCTACACCTTC,CAWRDQGDPYGYTF
many,TRBV19,TRBJ2-7,-,TGTGCCAGTAGTATGGGGGTCCCGTGGTACACCGATTCCTACGAGCAGTACTTC,CASSMGVPWYTDSYEQYF